This paragraph reports one TCR beta chain. As yet, its antigen is unknown. V lost 2 bases, J lost 3 bases, and 7 bases stayed unmatched. The CDR3 totals 16 residues. Germline V gives CDR1 SGHTA, CDR2 FQGNSA. The record originates from a study of cytomegalovirus exposure and HLA in healthy donors. Findings and caveats of the study: Indistinguishable V segments such as TRBV6-2 and TRBV6-3 were excluded.

The PCR ran on 60 Vbeta and 13 Jbeta primers. Assay: immunoSEQ multiplex PCR; the TCRdb copy retains only in-frame clones and omits some. The data hold more than 200,000 clones, with around 79% observed a single time. The receptor was isolated from a girl aged 2 to 10 in good health and CMV-seronegative. The rearrangement joins TRBV7-2 to TRBJ2-3; 8 bases agree with TRBD2. Material: PBMCs. CDR3 sequence reads: CASSLRGSGVTDTQYF. The DNA of the CDR3 is TGTGCCAGCAGCTTACGCGGTAGCGGGGTTACAGATACGCAGTATTTT.